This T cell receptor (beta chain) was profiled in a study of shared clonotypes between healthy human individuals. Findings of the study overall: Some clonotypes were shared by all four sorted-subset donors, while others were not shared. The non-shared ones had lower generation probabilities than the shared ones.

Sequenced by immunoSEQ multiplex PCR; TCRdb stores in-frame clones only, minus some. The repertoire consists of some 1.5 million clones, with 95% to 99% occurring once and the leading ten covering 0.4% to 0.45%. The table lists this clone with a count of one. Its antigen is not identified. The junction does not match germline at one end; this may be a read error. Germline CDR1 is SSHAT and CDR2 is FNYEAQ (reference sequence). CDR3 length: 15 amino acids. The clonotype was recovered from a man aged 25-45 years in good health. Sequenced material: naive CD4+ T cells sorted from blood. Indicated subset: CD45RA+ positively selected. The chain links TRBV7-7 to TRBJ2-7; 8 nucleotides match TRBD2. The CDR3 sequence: CASSLGPGGPHEQYF. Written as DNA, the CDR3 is TGTGCTAGCAGCTTAGGTCCGGGAGGGCCCCACGAGCAGTACTTC.